This note documents a single TCR beta chain sequence. Its specificity is unknown. It was with 60 Vbeta and 13 Jbeta primers that the PCR ran. This table comes from immunoSEQ multiplex PCR, and its TCRdb copy is limited to in-frame clones, with some not included. The profile covers 150,000 to 200,000 clones, with 82% appearing a single time and around 8% taken by the ten largest. The data were taken from a study of cytomegalovirus exposure and HLA in healthy donors. Whole-study results and caveats: In a later analysis, a genetic analysis reported fewer productive-TCR N-insertions in an Asian-associated ancestry cluster than the cohort average.

Regarding donors, all were healthy bone marrow donors. Deletions cut 1 base from V and 7 bases from J, with 11 bases between. Looked up from germline, CDR1 is SGHRS and CDR2 is YFSETQ. The CDR3 totals 13 residues. The TCR comes from a male donor in good health and CMV-seropositive. V is TRBV5-1 and J is TRBJ1-1, with D maybe TRBD1 (5 bases). Source material: PBMCs. The CDR3 region has the DNA TGCGCCAGCAGCTTGACGGGGGTTAGTGAAGCTTTCTTT. It codes for CASSLTGVSEAFF.